The sequence of this T cell receptor (beta chain) was determined in a study of T-cell reconstitution after alpha-beta-depleted transplantation in children. V lost 4 bases and J 9 bases, leaving 10 bases between the germline ends. CDR3 size: 11 residues. Germline CDR1 and CDR2: LNHDA and SQIVND (reference sequence). Concerning this clonotype itself: Antigen unknown.

Study conclusions and caveats: One year after transplant, T-cell counts and diversity came mostly from newly produced T cells. The origin of alpha-beta T cells about two months after transplant was reportedly several hundred expanded graft clones. Some patients showed high day-60 TCRbeta diversity, which derived from surviving recipient T cells and thymic progenitors.

The authors prepared the TCRbeta library with unique molecular identifiers. TCRdb called the PCR reads again in MiXCR, with one record for every CDR3 protein. The table lists 200,000 to 250,000 distinct CDR3 sequences, around 8% of them singletons. The TCR was taken from a male patient aged 10 to 17 who had a stem cell transplant for acute lymphoblastic leukemia, so the T cells may come from the graft donor. The rearrangement joins TRBV19 to TRBJ2-7; D tentatively fits TRBD1 or TRBD2 (5 bases each). The sequencing here drew on PBMCs, mostly from graft donor cells, taken 180 days after TCRalphabeta/CD19-depleted stem cell transplant. The CDR3 here is CASSNSGRQYF. The CDR3 region has the DNA TGTGCCAGTAGTAACTCAGGGAGGCAGTACTTC.